These 22 T cell receptor beta chains share one sample of origin, sequenced in a study of blood T cell repertoires in COVID-19. Repertoires were generated with immunoSEQ multiplex PCR, while TCRdb's copy carries only in-frame clones and drops some. In the table there are some 250,000 clones, about 88% of which are singletons. Sequenced input: peripheral blood. The receptors were sampled from a woman aged 55-75 years with COVID-19, enrolled during active disease.

The genes are TRBV11-3 and TRBJ1-1; D is ambiguous. Trimming pared 0 bases from V and 2 bases from J, leaving 4 bases between. This CDR3 comprises 13 residues. Germline V CDR1 and CDR2: SGHNT, YENEEA. The CDR3 region has the DNA TGTGCCAGCAGCTTAGATTTAAACACTGAAGCTTTCTTT. It encodes CASSLDLNTEAFF. The full variable domain, rest sourced from reference TRBV11-3 and TRBJ1-1, is EAGVVQSPRYKIIEKKQPVAFWCNPISGHNTLYWYLQNLGQGPELLIRYENEEAVDDSQLPKDRFSAERLKGVDSTLKIQPAELGDSAVYLCASSLDLNTEAFFGQGTRLTVV.

J is TRBJ2-1 and V is TRBV10-3, with D unresolved. The length of the CDR3 is 12 residues. V was trimmed by 2 bases and J by 6 bases, leaving 5 bases between them. Germline loops: CDR1 ENHRY, CDR2 SYGVKD. CDR3 sequence reads: CAISETRNEQFF. DNA for the CDR3: TGTGCCATCAGTGAGACTCGCAATGAGCAGTTCTTC.

The V and J genes are TRBV3-1 (or the pseudogene TRBV3-2) and TRBJ2-2; possible D gene TRBD2, 6 bases. With 4 bases removed from V and 4 bases from J, the gap between germline ends came to 10 bases. CDR3 size: 14 residues. Per the germline V gene, CDR1 is LGHDT and CDR2 is YNNKEL (reference sequence). The CDR3 loop is CASSRGMPTGELFF. CDR3 in DNA: TGTGCCAGCAGCCGCGGGATGCCCACCGGGGAGCTGTTTTTT.

The chain uses TRBV4-2 and TRBJ2-1; 10 bases align to TRBD2. Trimming at V came to 2 bases and at J to 0 bases, leaving 16 bases not matched to a gene. Germline V lookup: CDR1 LGHNA, CDR2 YNFKEQ. The CDR3 has 21 amino acids. CDR3 amino acids: CASSQPMTEREGYGSYNEQFF. CDR3 nucleotide sequence: TGTGCCAGCAGCCAACCCATGACTGAGCGGGAGGGTTACGGCTCCTACAATGAGCAGTTCTTC.

CDR3 residues: CSVVTGGAGSGANVLTF. Here the CDR3 DNA reads TGCAGCGTTGTAACAGGGGGCGCCGGCTCTGGGGCCAACGTCCTGACTTTC. The genes are TRBV29-1 and TRBJ2-6; 9 nucleotides line up with TRBD1. The V and J ends lost 4 bases and 0 bases, in that order; junction bases with no gene match: 7. CDR1 SQVTM and CDR2 ANQGSEA come from the germline V gene. This CDR3 has 17 amino acids.

As regards this clone: The sample contains more than one DNA sequence encoding this CDR3. DNA for the CDR3: TGTGCCAGCAGCCTCCGAGGGAGCTCCTACAATGAGCAGTTCTTC. Translation: CASSLRGSSYNEQFF. The chain is built from TRBV3-1 (or the pseudogene TRBV3-2) and TRBJ2-1; perhaps TRBD2 as D (5 bases). Deletions cut 4 bases from V and 0 bases from J, with 10 bases between. The CDR3 consists of 15 residues. CDR1 is LGHDT and CDR2 is YNNKEL in the germline V gene (reference sequence).

In its sample, this clone was seen a few times. The V and J genes are TRBV5-1 and TRBJ2-3, with TRBD2 matching 10 bases. V shed 0 bases, J shed 6 bases, and the junction held 16 bases outside the gene matches. Germline V gives CDR1 SGHRS, CDR2 YFSETQ. This CDR3 is built from 19 residues. The CDR3 sequence is CASSLAGLAGAVDSDTQYF. The CDR3 DNA sequence: TGCGCCAGCAGCTTGGCCGGGCTAGCGGGAGCGGTCGATTCCGATACGCAGTATTTT.

The genes are TRBV5-5 and TRBJ1-1; maybe TRBD1 (5 bases). V lost 0 bases, J lost 10 bases, and 25 bases lay in between. Germline CDR1 SGHKS, CDR2 YYEKEE (reference sequence). The CDR3 loop spans 17 amino acids. CDR3 nucleotide sequence: TGTGCCAGCAGCTTGGTTTTGGGCGGCAGGGAAATTGGAAGAGCTTTCTTT. Amino acid sequence: CASSLVLGGREIGRAFF.

The chain links TRBV6-1 to TRBJ2-1; TRBD2 matches 9 bases. The CDR3 covers 13 residues. Germline CDR1 is MNHNS and CDR2 is SASEGT. The ends lost 0 bases at V and 15 bases at J; junction bases unmatched: 6. CDR3 sequence reads: CASSEAGGRALFF. CDR3 DNA sequence: TGTGCCAGCAGTGAAGCGGGCGGGAGGGCCCTGTTCTTC.

The chain has TRBV7-9 and TRBJ1-2; 8 nucleotides match TRBD1. Germline CDR1 reads SEHNR; CDR2 reads FQNEAQ (reference sequence). V was clipped by 5 bases and J by 8 bases; unmatched bases: 7. The CDR3 length is 13 residues. CDR3 DNA sequence: TGTGCCAGCAGCAATCAGGGGGCAGTGGGCTACACCTTC. Translation gives CASSNQGAVGYTF.

The CDR3 sequence: CASSTSGSADTQYF. Here the CDR3 DNA reads TGTGCCAGCAGCACTAGCGGGAGTGCAGATACGCAGTATTTT. The rearrangement joins TRBV11-2 to TRBJ2-3; the match to TRBD2 covers 11 bases. Germline CDR1 and CDR2: SGHAT and FQNNGV. The CDR3 sequence is 14 residues long. J was trimmed by 4 bases and V by 5 bases; bases with no gene match: 2.

V usage is TRBV7-3 and J usage is TRBJ2-2; D is unclear. The germline V gene encodes CDR1 SGHTA and CDR2 FQGTGA. The CDR3 sequence is 15 residues long. Between the trimmed V and J ends, which lost 5 bases and 3 bases, there was a span of 13 bases. The CDR3 spells CASSPALRDTGELFF. The CDR3 DNA reads as TGTGCCAGCAGCCCCGCGCTACGGGACACCGGGGAGCTGTTTTTT.

The V gene is TRBV18, the J gene TRBJ1-4; 9 bases are a match to TRBD1. Germline V lookup: CDR1 KGHSH, CDR2 LQKENI. This CDR3 has 14 residues. The V gene end was trimmed by 3 bases and the J gene end by 6 bases; junction bases not matched to a gene: 2. CDR3 loop: CASSPGQGDEKLFF. The DNA of the CDR3 is TGTGCCAGCTCACCGGGACAGGGAGATGAAAAACTGTTTTTT.

The rearrangement uses TRBV9 and TRBJ2-7; 8 bases are shared with TRBD1. CDR1 and CDR2 from the germline V gene are SGDLS and YYNGEE. This CDR3 has 15 amino acids. J was trimmed by 2 bases and V by 0 bases; bases with no gene match: 4. DNA of the CDR3: TGTGCCAGCAGCGTAGAGGGACAGGCCCCCTACGAGCAGTACTTC. Amino acid sequence: CASSVEGQAPYEQYF.

This clone was seen more than once but under ten times. The chain is built from TRBV28 and TRBJ1-6; D is uncertain. Germline assignment: CDR1 MDHEN and CDR2 SYDVKM. The CDR3 is 14 residues long. V lost 8 bases to trimming and J lost 6 bases, with 14 bases between them. The chain's CDR3 is CASEPNAGNSPLHF. CDR3 coding DNA: TGTGCCAGCGAACCAAACGCCGGTAATTCACCCCTCCACTTT.

The chain employs TRBV27 and TRBJ1-3; weak D call: TRBD1 (6 bases). CDR3 length: 17 residues. V lost 2 bases to trimming and J lost 0 bases, with 14 bases between them. Germline V lookup: CDR1 MNHEY, CDR2 SMNVEV (reference sequence). The CDR3 DNA follows: TGTGCCAGCAGTTTACGTCAGGGGACGAGCTCTGGAAACACCATATATTTT. Residues: CASSLRQGTSSGNTIYF.

The chain joins TRBV2 to TRBJ1-6, with 9 bases aligning to TRBD1. The ends lost 7 bases at V and 8 bases at J; junction bases unmatched: 12. This CDR3 spans 16 amino acids. Germline V gene lookup returns CDR1 SNHLY and CDR2 FYNNEI. CDR3 amino acids: CASKVPGTGFYSPLHF. The CDR3 nucleotides read TGTGCCAGCAAAGTACCCGGGACAGGGTTTTATTCACCCCTCCACTTT. Using reference TRBV2 and TRBJ1-6 for the parts outside the CDR3, the full variable domain is EPEVTQTPSHQVTQMGQEVILRCVPISNHLYFYWYRQILGQKVEFLVSFYNNEISEKSEIFDDQFSVERPDGSNFTLKIRSTKLEDSAMYFCASKVPGTGFYSPLHFGNGTRLTVT.

The chain is built from TRBV18 and TRBJ1-2; 12 nucleotides line up with TRBD1. V dropped 4 bases and J dropped 5; count of bases not matched to a gene: 8. CDR3 size: 16 residues. Germline lookup yields CDR1 KGHSH and CDR2 LQKENI. CDR3 protein: CASSRGTGGAGYGYTF. The CDR3 region has the DNA TGTGCCAGCTCACGGGGGACAGGGGGCGCCGGGTATGGCTACACCTTC.

This clone appeared a single time. The genes are TRBV4-1 and TRBJ2-3; D possibly corresponds to TRBD2 (6 bases). Trimming removed 6 bases at V and 0 bases at J, with 13 bases between. The CDR3 is made up of 15 amino acids. Germline CDR1 and CDR2: MGHRA and YSYEKL. CDR3 amino acids: CASRLSGASTDTQYF. The CDR3 nucleotides are TGCGCCAGCAGACTTAGCGGAGCTAGCACAGATACGCAGTATTTT.

The V gene is TRBV6-5, the J gene TRBJ1-5; D is ambiguous. In germline, CDR1 is MNHEY, CDR2 SVGAGI. The CDR3 extends over 15 amino acids. With 5 bases removed from V and 4 bases from J, the gap between germline ends came to 15 bases. The CDR3, as DNA: TGTGCCAGCAGTCCTCAAGGACTTGGGAATCAGCCCCAGCATTTT. Amino acid sequence: CASSPQGLGNQPQHF.

This clone has ten or more counts. The CDR3 here is CASSSPSQAFF. In DNA, the CDR3 is TGTGCCAGCAGTTCTCCGTCCCAAGCTTTCTTT. This rearrangement joins TRBV28 to TRBJ1-1; D is unresolved. The CDR3 has 11 residues. V gave up 4 bases and J gave up 9 bases, with 9 bases separating them. Per the germline V gene, CDR1 is MDHEN and CDR2 is SYDVKM.

This chain connects TRBV6-4 to TRBJ1-6; possible D gene TRBD1, 6 bases. Germline CDR1 and CDR2: MRHNA and SNTAGT. This CDR3 spans 15 amino acids. The germline V and J ends were trimmed by 4 bases and 7 bases, with 14 bases remaining between them. The CDR3 spells CASSADSYRNSPLHF. DNA of the CDR3: TGTGCCAGCAGTGCGGACAGTTATCGGAATTCACCCCTCCACTTT.